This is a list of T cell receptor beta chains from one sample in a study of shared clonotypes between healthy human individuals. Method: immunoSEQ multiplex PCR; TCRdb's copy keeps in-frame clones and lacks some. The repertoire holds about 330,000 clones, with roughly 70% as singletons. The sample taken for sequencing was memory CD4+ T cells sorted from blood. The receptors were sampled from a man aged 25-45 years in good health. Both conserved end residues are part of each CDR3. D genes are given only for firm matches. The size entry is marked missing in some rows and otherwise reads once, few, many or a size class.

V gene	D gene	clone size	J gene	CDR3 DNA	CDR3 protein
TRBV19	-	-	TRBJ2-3	TGTGCCAGTAGTATTGATTGGGGATCTACAGATACGCAGTATTTT	CASSIDWGSTDTQYF
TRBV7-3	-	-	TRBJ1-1	TGTGCCAGCAGCTTAGCGCGGAAGACTGAAGCTTTCTTT	CASSLARKTEAFF
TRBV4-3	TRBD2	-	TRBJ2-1	TGCGCCAGCAGCCAAGATCTGGGTAGCGGGATAGGGAATGAGCAGTTCTTC	CASSQDLGSGIGNEQFF
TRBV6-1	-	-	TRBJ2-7	TGTGCCAGCAGTGAACGAATCCGGGGTGGCGAGCAGTACTTC	CASSERIRGGEQYF
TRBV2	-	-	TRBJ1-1	TGTGCCAGCAGTATACAGGTAAACACTGAAGCTTTCTTT	CASSIQVNTEAFF
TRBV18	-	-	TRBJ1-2	TGTGCCAGCTCACCGGATTTGTTGTTGGGGGGCGATGGCTACACCTTC	CASSPDLLLGGDGYTF
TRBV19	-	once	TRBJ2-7	TGTGCCAGTAGTCGAGGACAGAGGTTCTCCTACGAGCAGTACTTC	CASSRGQRFSYEQYF
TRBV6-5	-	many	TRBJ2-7	TGTGCCAGCAGTTACTCGAGGAGGACCATGGAAGAGCAGTACTTC	CASSYSRRTMEEQYF
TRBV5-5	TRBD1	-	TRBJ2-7	TGTGCCAGCAGCTTTTTTCCCCGAGGGACAGGGGTGTCCTACGAGCAGTACTTC	CASSFFPRGTGVSYEQYF
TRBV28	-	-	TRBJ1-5	TGTGCCAGCAGCACAGGCTTTTCTAGCAATCAGCCCCAGCATTTT	CASSTGFSSNQPQHF
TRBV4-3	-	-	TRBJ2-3	TGCGCCAGCAGCCAGGGGACCTCCAGCTACCATAGCACAGATACGCAGTATTTT	CASSQGTSSYHSTDTQYF